This TCR beta chain was captured in a study of control samples from healthy donors and cancer patients. With 2 bases removed from V and 5 bases from J, the gap between germline ends came to 24 bases. Looked up from germline, CDR1 is MNHEY and CDR2 is SVGEGT. The CDR3 has 18 amino acids. The data were produced by immunoSEQ multiplex PCR, yet TCRdb's version contains in-frame clones alone and is incomplete. The sample has some 120,000 clones, roughly 91% seen once. This clonotype was sampled from a man aged 45-60 years with head and neck cancer. This chain links TRBV6-2 or TRBV6-3 with TRBJ1-1, with D uncertain. What was sequenced was PBMCs. The CDR3 is CASSYRSRTHKTSTEAFF. Here the CDR3 DNA reads TGTGCCAGCAGTTACAGGTCTAGGACTCACAAAACGAGTACTGAAGCTTTCTTT.